What follows are 30 T cell receptor beta chains derived from one specimen sequenced in a study of long-term antiretroviral therapy in people with HIV. Survey-level immunoSEQ v3.0 assays were run. Using immunoSEQ multiplex PCR, the repertoire was profiled, and TCRdb retains in-frame clones only, with some absent. The sample lists about 39,000 clones, approximately 86% seen once, with roughly 3.6% in the top ten. The sample in question was unsorted PBMCs, obtained just before starting antiretroviral therapy. The source of these receptors is a young woman with HIV.

For the CDR3, the DNA is TGTGCCAGCAGTTACTCTTTTGACACTGAAGCTTTCTTT. Its translation is CASSYSFDTEAFF. The rearrangement joins TRBV6-5 to TRBJ1-1; D gene uncertain. Germline V gives CDR1 MNHEY, CDR2 SVGAGI. This CDR3 spans 13 amino acids. The V and J ends lost 0 bases and 3 bases respectively, with 5 bases between them.

By proportion, this clone is medium-sized. The chain is built from TRBV18 and TRBJ2-7; D is possibly TRBD2 (5 bases). This CDR3 region has 16 residues. Germline-derived CDR1 and CDR2 are KGHSH and LQKENI. Trimming shortened V by 3 bases and J by 7 bases, and 22 bases separated the two germline ends. The CDR3 protein is CASSPDERWSAQEQYF. CDR3 in DNA: TGTGCCAGCTCACCGGACGAGCGGTGGTCCGCTCAGGAGCAGTACTTC.

The V gene is TRBV15, the J gene TRBJ1-5; D uncertain. The CDR3 is 16 amino acids. Trimming removed 0 bases at V and 3 bases at J, with 12 bases between. Germline CDR1 is LNHNV and CDR2 is YYDKDF (reference sequence). This CDR3 is CATSRDNGPANQPQHF. The CDR3 region has the DNA TGTGCCACCAGCAGAGATAATGGTCCCGCCAATCAGCCCCAGCATTTT.

This chain connects TRBV2 to TRBJ1-4, with TRBD1 identical over 7 bases. CDR1 and CDR2 from the germline V gene are SNHLY and FYNNEI. This CDR3 comprises 16 residues. The trim removed 6 bases at V and 0 bases at J, leaving 7 bases unmatched. The CDR3 coding sequence is TGTGCCAGCAGGACAGGGAAAATTGCAACTAATGAAAAACTGTTTTTT. Protein sequence: CASRTGKIATNEKLFF.

This clone was counted a few times. This chain uses TRBV27 with TRBJ2-7; possible D gene TRBD1, 6 bases. The CDR3 extends over 14 amino acids. Trimming shortened V by 5 bases and J by 1 base, and 12 bases separated the two germline ends. Germline V lookup: CDR1 MNHEY, CDR2 SMNVEV (reference sequence). CDR3 protein: CASSPQDSSYEQYF. The CDR3 DNA reads as TGTGCCAGCAGTCCCCAGGACAGTTCCTACGAGCAGTACTTC.

The genes are TRBV5-8 and TRBJ1-5; D might be TRBD1 (6 bases). Germline CDR1 SGHTS, CDR2 YDEGEE. V shed 4 bases and J shed 6 bases, with 23 bases lying between them. CDR3 length: 17 residues. The DNA for the CDR3 is TGTGCCAGCAGCACCTTTTGGGGCAGGGGCGAGAGTCAGCCCCAGCATTTT. Amino acid sequence: CASSTFWGRGESQPQHF.

In this sample, this clone turned up once. This chain connects TRBV4-1 to TRBJ2-2; 12 bases line up with TRBD2. Germline V gives CDR1 MGHRA, CDR2 YSYEKL. V shed 5 bases, J shed 6 bases, and the junction held 10 bases outside the gene matches. The CDR3 covers 17 residues. This chain's CDR3 is CASSSRLAGVKAGELFF. The CDR3 region has the DNA TGCGCCAGCAGCTCCAGACTAGCGGGAGTTAAGGCCGGGGAGCTGTTTTTT.

The chain links TRBV4-3 to TRBJ2-3; D unclear. Trimming left V 1 base short and J 3 bases short, with 14 bases between. CDR1 and CDR2 (germline): LGHNA, YSLEER. CDR3 size: 16 residues. CDR3 amino acids: CASSQGRLPRTDTQYF. The CDR3 coding sequence is TGCGCCAGCAGCCAAGGGAGACTTCCCAGGACAGATACGCAGTATTTT.

The chain employs TRBV19 and TRBJ1-5; D call uncertain. The germline CDR1 and CDR2 sequences are LNHDA and SQIVND (reference sequence). V lost 7 bases and J 0 bases, leaving 10 bases between the germline ends. The CDR3 consists of 14 residues. The CDR3 nucleotides read TGTGCCAGTAAGTTCTTGGATAGCAATCAGCCCCAGCATTTT. This codes for CASKFLDSNQPQHF. The complete variable domain, with remaining parts taken from reference TRBV19 and TRBJ1-5, reads DGGITQSPKYLFRKEGQNVTLSCEQNLNHDAMYWYRQDPGQGLRLIYYSQIVNDFQKGDIAEGYSVSREKKESFPLTVTSAQKNPTAFYLCASKFLDSNQPQHFGDGTRLSIL.

The V gene is TRBV28, the J gene TRBJ1-6; 7 bases are shared with TRBD1. Trimming removed 2 bases from V and 6 bases from J; junction bases left unmatched: 1. The CDR3 has 14 residues. Germline lookup yields CDR1 MDHEN and CDR2 SYDVKM. Here the CDR3 reads CASSLGDSNSPLHF. CDR3 nucleotide sequence: TGTGCCAGCAGTTTAGGGGACAGTAATTCACCCCTCCACTTT.

The V and J genes are TRBV4-3 and TRBJ2-2; the D gene is possibly TRBD2 (5 bases). Germline CDR1 is LGHNA and CDR2 is YSLEER. This CDR3 spans 19 amino acids. Trimming removed 0 bases at V and 6 bases at J, with 23 bases between. The DNA of the CDR3 is TGCGCCAGCAGCCAAGATGGTATTACTTGGGAGTTTAGTGCCGGGGAGCTGTTTTTT. Protein product: CASSQDGITWEFSAGELFF.

The chain joins TRBV2 to TRBJ2-1; TRBD2 aligns across 11 bases. Germline V gives CDR1 SNHLY, CDR2 FYNNEI. V shed 5 bases and J 6 bases; nucleotides not matched to a gene: 6. The CDR3 has 15 amino acids. The CDR3 is CASSTTSGIGNEQFF. The CDR3 DNA sequence: TGTGCCAGCAGTACGACTAGCGGGATAGGCAATGAGCAGTTCTTC.

V usage is TRBV11-2 and J usage is TRBJ2-7, with 7 bases lining up with TRBD2. Germline V lookup: CDR1 SGHAT, CDR2 FQNNGV. V trimming: 1 base; J trimming: 2 bases; junction bases outside the gene matches: 5. The CDR3 contains 15 residues. The CDR3 spells CASSLGTRGTYEQYF. Here the CDR3 DNA reads TGTGCCAGCAGCTTAGGGACTAGGGGAACCTACGAGCAGTACTTC.

This clone occurred once. The V call is TRBV4-1, the J call TRBJ2-7, with D possibly TRBD1 on 6 matching bases. V was trimmed by 1 base and J by 2 bases, leaving 18 bases between them. CDR3 length equals 17 residues. Germline V gene lookup returns CDR1 MGHRA and CDR2 YSYEKL. This chain's CDR3 is CASSQGTFNRVAYEQYF. CDR3 nucleotides: TGCGCCAGCAGCCAAGGTACTTTTAACAGGGTGGCCTACGAGCAGTACTTC.

V is TRBV7-6 and J is TRBJ2-1; 7 bases line up with TRBD1. The trim removed 1 base at V and 3 bases at J, leaving 12 bases unmatched. This CDR3 has 18 residues. Per the germline V gene, CDR1 is SGHVS and CDR2 is FNYEAQ. The CDR3, as DNA: TGTGCCAGCAGCTTAGAGAGCTTCCTTGGGACAGTCTACAATGAGCAGTTCTTC. Amino acid sequence: CASSLESFLGTVYNEQFF.

This clone is labeled as medium-sized (0.01 to 0.1%). The rearrangement joins TRBV11-2 to TRBJ2-3; D ambiguous. This CDR3 comprises 13 residues. The V gene lost 1 base and the J gene lost 6 bases, with 8 bases spanning the gap. Germline V gene lookup returns CDR1 SGHAT and CDR2 FQNNGV. This CDR3 is CASSLGPRDTQYF. DNA for the CDR3: TGTGCCAGCAGCTTAGGCCCGAGGGATACGCAGTATTTT.

A few counts support this clone. The J gene is TRBJ2-7, the V gene TRBV27, with TRBD1 as a possible D gene (6 bases). In germline, CDR1 is MNHEY, CDR2 SMNVEV (reference sequence). The CDR3 covers 14 residues. The germline V and J ends were trimmed by 1 base and 1 base, with 8 bases remaining between them. CDR3 protein: CASSLWGPSYEQYF. The CDR3 DNA follows: TGTGCCAGCAGTTTATGGGGGCCTTCCTACGAGCAGTACTTC.

This rearrangement joins TRBV19 to TRBJ2-2, with 8 positions matching TRBD2. This CDR3 region has 15 residues. V trimming: 2 bases; J trimming: 4 bases; junction bases outside the gene matches: 3. The germline gives CDR1 LNHDA, CDR2 SQIVND (reference sequence). CDR3 loop: CASSISGGTTGELFF. CDR3 DNA: TGTGCCAGTAGTATATCGGGGGGGACCACCGGGGAGCTGTTTTTT.

V and J are TRBV28 and TRBJ1-2; weak D call: TRBD1 (5 bases). CDR1 and CDR2 from the germline V gene are MDHEN and SYDVKM. The CDR3 has 14 residues. Trimming removed 2 bases from V and 8 bases from J, with 15 bases in between. This CDR3 reads CASSLQGTLGGYTF. DNA for the CDR3: TGTGCCAGCAGTTTACAGGGAACCCTCGGGGGCTACACCTTC.

This chain connects TRBV5-1 to TRBJ1-1; D is unresolved. The V gene lost 0 bases and the J gene lost 2 bases, with 8 bases spanning the gap. Germline assignment: CDR1 SGHRS and CDR2 YFSETQ. This CDR3 has 14 amino acids. The CDR3 DNA is TGCGCCAGCAGCTTGGTCCAGTTAAACACTGAAGCTTTCTTT. Its translation is CASSLVQLNTEAFF. The whole variable domain, filled in from reference TRBV5-1 and TRBJ1-1, reads KAGVTQTPRYLIKTRGQQVTLSCSPISGHRSVSWYQQTPGQGLQFLFEYFSETQRNKGNFPGRFSGRQFSNSRSEMNVSTLELGDSALYLCASSLVQLNTEAFFGQGTRLTVV.

This clone is judged medium-sized. The chain couples TRBV9 to TRBJ2-2, with TRBD1 identical over 7 bases. V gave up 3 bases and J gave up 1 base; unmatched junction bases: 9. The CDR3 spans 17 residues. Per germline, CDR1 SGDLS and CDR2 YYNGEE. The CDR3 here is CASSEGQPNLNTGELFF. CDR3 coding DNA: TGTGCCAGCAGCGAGGGACAGCCTAATTTGAACACCGGGGAGCTGTTTTTT.

This clone was found a few times. The chain carries TRBV19 and TRBJ1-3; possibly TRBD1 for D (6 bases). CDR3 length equals 14 residues. The V end was cut by 6 bases, the J end by 2 bases, with 11 bases between. Germline values: CDR1 LNHDA, CDR2 SQIVND (reference sequence). The CDR3 protein is CASRIQGPGNTIYF. The DNA of the CDR3 is TGTGCCAGTAGGATACAGGGACCTGGAAACACCATATATTTT.

The genes are TRBV28 and TRBJ1-1; a possible D gene is TRBD1 (5 bases). The germline V gene encodes CDR1 MDHEN and CDR2 SYDVKM. The CDR3 spans 12 residues. V was pared by 3 bases and J by 11 bases, with 13 bases between. The CDR3 DNA reads as TGTGCCAGCAGTTTTAAGGGCGGGACGGCTTTCTTT. It translates to CASSFKGGTAFF. The variable domain in full, with the rest retrieved from reference TRBV28 and TRBJ1-1, is DVKVTQSSRYLVKRTGEKVFLECVQDMDHENMFWYRQDPGLGLRLIYFSYDVKMKEKGDIPEGYSVSREKKERFSLILESASTNQTSMYLCASSFKGGTAFFGQGTRLTVV.

This chain joins TRBV4-2 and TRBJ2-7; 8 bases align to TRBD1. V dropped 4 bases and J dropped 0; count of bases not matched to a gene: 5. The length of the CDR3 is 15 residues. In germline, CDR1 is LGHNA, CDR2 YNFKEQ. CDR3: CASSPRTGSSYEQYF. CDR3 DNA sequence: TGTGCCAGCAGCCCCAGGACAGGGAGCTCCTACGAGCAGTACTTC.

This chain connects TRBV25-1 to TRBJ2-7, with TRBD1 identical over 7 bases. There are 13 residues in the CDR3. The V segment lost 7 bases and the J segment 1 base; nucleotides outside the gene matches: 4. Germline lookup yields CDR1 MGHDK and CDR2 SYGVNS. CDR3 DNA sequence: TGTGCCAGCACCGCGACAGGGTCCTACGAGCAGTACTTC. It codes for CASTATGSYEQYF.

The chain employs TRBV27 and TRBJ2-1; 7 bases agree with TRBD2. There are 18 residues in the CDR3. Trimming took 8 bases from V and 3 from J; bases not matched to a gene: 19. Germline V gives CDR1 MNHEY, CDR2 SMNVEV (reference sequence). This chain's CDR3 is CASPALKAGPTDYNEQFF. CDR3 in DNA: TGTGCCAGCCCTGCCCTAAAAGCGGGACCGACTGACTACAATGAGCAGTTCTTC.

This chain uses TRBV6-1 with TRBJ2-1; no clear D gene. Germline V gene sequence: CDR1 MNHNS, CDR2 SASEGT. V was trimmed by 3 bases and J by 7 bases, leaving 10 bases between them. This CDR3 region has 13 residues. The CDR3 DNA sequence: TGTGCCAGCAGTGACAGTCCCGGTAATGAGCAGTTCTTC. Translated, it gives CASSDSPGNEQFF.

J is TRBJ1-5 and V is TRBV2; no clear D. The CDR3 covers 14 residues. V was cut by 0 bases and J by 4 bases, with 7 bases left in between. The germline V gene encodes CDR1 SNHLY and CDR2 FYNNEI. CDR3 coding DNA: TGTGCCAGCAGTGAAGCGTGGGGAAATCAGCCCCAGCATTTT. As protein: CASSEAWGNQPQHF.

CDR3 region: CASTGQPTRTEAFF. CDR3 nucleotides: TGTGCCAGCACGGGACAGCCAACTCGCACTGAAGCTTTCTTT. The chain combines TRBV28 with TRBJ1-1, with 7 positions matching TRBD1. Unmatched junction bases numbered 9, after V lost 7 bases and J lost 4 bases. The CDR3 is 14 residues long. Germline V gives CDR1 MDHEN, CDR2 SYDVKM.

This clone was recorded once. The V gene is TRBV7-2, the J gene TRBJ2-7; D is uncertain. Trimming took 5 bases from V and 4 from J, leaving 9 bases between them. The CDR3 length is 12 residues. Germline loops: CDR1 SGHTA, CDR2 FQGNSA. The DNA of the CDR3 is TGTGCCAGCAGCCGCAACACTTACGAGCAGTACTTC. Encoded protein: CASSRNTYEQYF. Full variable domain (remainder filled in from reference TRBV7-2 and TRBJ2-7): GAGVSQSPSNKVTEKGKDVELRCDPISGHTALYWYRQSLGQGLEFLIYFQGNSAPDKSGLPSDRFSAERTGGSVSTLTIQRTQQEDSAVYLCASSRNTYEQYFGPGTRLTVT.